Described below is a single T cell receptor (beta chain) sequence and its context. Germline CDR1 reads SGHTA; CDR2 reads FQGNSA. The CDR3 loop spans 16 amino acids. Trimming removed 5 bases from V and 5 bases from J; junction bases left unmatched: 10. Study processing details: It was from reference gene primer amplification that nucleated cell counts were estimated. Generated by immunoSEQ multiplex PCR, the TCRdb table keeps only in-frame clones and is missing some. That table furnishes V, J and clone size, whereas the DNA furnished D and trimming. Seen here are about 52,000 clones, more than 75% observed once, and the top ten hold approximately 14%. The data are from a study of blood T cell repertoires in COVID-19. For the study at large: The analysed material was cDNA or gDNA that came from T cells, B-cell-depleted T cells, or PBMCs.

The chain carries TRBV7-2 and TRBJ2-5; 11 positions match TRBD1. The sequence was obtained from a man aged 65 to 85 with acute or convalescent COVID-19. Sequencing used peripheral blood. CDR3 in DNA: TGTGCCAGCAGCACTAGGACAGGGGGCCGCGGCGAGACCCAGTACTTC. Translation: CASSTRTGGRGETQYF.